The entry that follows covers one T cell receptor (beta chain) sequence. The sample comes from a study of blood T cell repertoires in COVID-19. Background on the study: Nucleic acid was either cDNA or gDNA, and it came from T cells, B-cell-depleted T cells, or PBMCs.

In the study's own analysis: Amplification with reference gene primers provided the estimates of nucleated cell counts. Produced via immunoSEQ multiplex PCR; TCRdb's table is partial and in-frame only. V and J calls and clone size are given by that table; D and trimming were obtained from the DNA. The repertoire holds about 220,000 clones, with about 86% as singletons. The participants were between about 18 and 90 years old and came from some 23 US areas. The CDR3 totals 13 residues. V lost 2 bases, J lost 6 bases, and 11 bases lay in between. CDR1 SGHNT and CDR2 YYREEE come from the germline V gene (reference sequence).

The clonotype comes from a woman between 40 and 55 years old with acute COVID-19. The V call is TRBV5-4, the J call TRBJ1-2; the D is unclear. Sequenced input: PBMCs or T cells enriched from blood (not recorded which). The CDR3 reads CASSLPSSNGYTF. The CDR3 nucleotides read TGTGCCAGCAGCTTACCGAGTTCCAATGGCTACACCTTC.